A single sample gave rise to the 21 T cell receptor beta chains below, sequenced in a study of identical twins. MiXCR was run by TCRdb on the 5' RACE reads, yielding one entry per CDR3 protein. Among roughly 540,000 distinct CDR3 sequences listed, roughly a fifth were seen once. The sample was also linked to a second study, of T cells expressing NK-cell markers.

Sequencing was carried out using CD4+ T cells sorted from blood. The receptors were gathered from a woman aged 18-29 years in good health.

This clonotype was detected ten times or more. The V gene is TRBV29-1, the J gene TRBJ2-1; 8 positions agree with TRBD2. Germline V lookup: CDR1 SQVTM, CDR2 ANQGSEA. V shed 6 bases and J 3 bases; nucleotides not matched to a gene: 7. This CDR3 is 14 amino acids long. This chain's CDR3 is CSVVRGTSYNEQFF. The DNA of the CDR3 is TGCAGCGTCGTTCGGGGGACTAGCTACAATGAGCAGTTCTTC.

This clonotype was seen a few times. V and J are TRBV6-1 and TRBJ2-7; 7 positions agree with TRBD1. V lost 7 bases and J lost 1; bases outside the gene matches: 7. The CDR3 is 14 residues long. The germline V gene has CDR1 MNHNS and CDR2 SASEGT. The CDR3 nucleotides are TGTGCCAGCACCTTAAGGGGGCATTCCTACGAGCAGTACTTC. Residues: CASTLRGHSYEQYF.

V usage is TRBV2 and J usage is TRBJ1-1, with 7 bases aligning to TRBD1. Germline V lookup: CDR1 SNHLY, CDR2 FYNNEI. Trimming cost V 6 bases and J 1 base; bases outside gene matches: 8. This CDR3 is 15 amino acids long. The CDR3 DNA sequence: TGTGCCAGCAGGAAGGGGGCAGGGAAGAACACTGAAGCTTTCTTT. Amino acids: CASRKGAGKNTEAFF.

The rearrangement links TRBV14 to TRBJ2-1; D perhaps matches TRBD2 (6 bases). The CDR3 contains 13 residues. Germline V gene lookup returns CDR1 SGHDN and CDR2 FVKESK. Trimming stripped 4 bases from V and 12 bases from J, with 16 bases between. Here the CDR3 reads CASSPWTNVGQFF. The CDR3 DNA reads TGTGCCAGCAGCCCCTGGACTAACGTAGGGCAGTTCTTC.

In its sample, this clonotype was seen a few times. The chain employs TRBV18 and TRBJ1-2; a weak D match, TRBD1 (5 bases). There are 16 residues in the CDR3. Trimming stripped 5 bases from V and 8 bases from J, with 24 bases between. Germline CDR1 reads KGHSH; CDR2 reads LQKENI. CDR3 nucleotides: TGTGCCAGCTCATTCGCCGGGACGCTCTCCGGGAAGGGCTACACCTTC. As protein: CASSFAGTLSGKGYTF.

The J gene is TRBJ2-6, the V gene TRBV10-3, with TRBD1 matching over 7 bases. Looked up from germline, CDR1 is ENHRY and CDR2 is SYGVKD. With 7 bases clipped from V and 0 bases from J, the junction kept 9 bases outside the gene matches. This CDR3 is 17 amino acids long. The CDR3 here is CAITDGQVYSGANVLTF. In DNA form, the CDR3 reads TGTGCCATCACCGATGGACAGGTTTACTCTGGGGCCAACGTCCTGACTTTC.

The chain employs TRBV5-1 and TRBJ2-3, with a weak D call TRBD2 (6 bases). The V end lost 0 bases, the J end lost 8 bases, and 10 bases lay between the germline ends. Germline loops: CDR1 SGHRS, CDR2 YFSETQ. The CDR3 covers 13 residues. This chain's CDR3 is CASSLGTTVTQYF. The CDR3 coding sequence is TGCGCCAGCAGCTTGGGGACTACTGTTACGCAGTATTTT.

The chain's CDR3 is CASSFGLGTGITYEQYF. CDR3 coding DNA: TGTGCCAGCAGTTTCGGGTTAGGGACAGGGATCACCTACGAGCAGTACTTC. V and J are TRBV6-5 and TRBJ2-7; 9 nucleotides agree with TRBD1. The CDR3 has 17 amino acids. Germline assignment: CDR1 MNHEY and CDR2 SVGAGI. V was clipped by 4 bases and J by 2 bases; unmatched bases: 12.

J is TRBJ2-1 and V is TRBV29-1; 11 positions match TRBD2. J was trimmed by 4 bases and V by 0 bases; bases with no gene match: 20. CDR1 and CDR2 (germline): SQVTM, ANQGSEA. The CDR3 covers 21 residues. CDR3 loop: CSVEDGSGLAGYRGGYNEQFF. CDR3 sequence (DNA): TGCAGCGTTGAAGATGGGTCCGGACTAGCGGGTTACCGAGGGGGGTACAATGAGCAGTTCTTC.

This clonotype turned up a few times. V gene TRBV6-5 combines with J gene TRBJ2-1; a possible D gene is TRBD2 (5 bases). This CDR3 spans 12 amino acids. Per the germline V gene, CDR1 is MNHEY and CDR2 is SVGAGI. With 6 bases removed from V and 9 bases from J, the gap between germline ends came to 12 bases. In nucleotides, the CDR3 is TGTGCCAGCAGCCTAACTAGGGTTGAGCAGTTCTTC. Its protein product is CASSLTRVEQFF.

This clonotype has a handful of counts. The V call is TRBV20-1, the J call TRBJ2-3; D gene uncertain. Deletions cut 7 bases from V and 5 bases from J, with 10 bases between. Germline V gene sequence: CDR1 DFQATT, CDR2 SNEGSKA (reference sequence). The CDR3 totals 11 residues. The chain's CDR3 is CSGTTGDTQYF. In nucleotides, the CDR3 is TGCAGTGGGACGACGGGAGATACGCAGTATTTT.

The gene calls are TRBV6-5 and TRBJ1-6; 7 bases align to TRBD1. The CDR3 is 17 amino acids. Germline lookup yields CDR1 MNHEY and CDR2 SVGAGI. V lost 2 bases and J lost 5; bases outside the gene matches: 9. The CDR3 is CASSYAGGLTDNSPLHF. The CDR3 DNA is TGTGCCAGCAGTTACGCAGGGGGTTTGACCGATAATTCACCCCTCCACTTT.

CDR3 in amino acids: CASNPGQAYGYTF. The CDR3, as DNA: TGTGCCAGCAACCCGGGACAGGCCTATGGCTACACCTTC. The genes are TRBV6-2 or TRBV6-3 and TRBJ1-2; TRBD1 matches 8 bases. The junction had 5 bases not matched to a gene; V was cut back by 7 bases and J by 4 bases. The length of the CDR3 is 13 residues. The germline V gene has CDR1 MNHEY and CDR2 SVGEGT.

This clonotype was observed a few times. The chain employs TRBV4-3 and TRBJ2-1; possibly TRBD2 for D (6 bases). The ends were cut back, 0 bases at V and 3 bases at J, with 12 bases in the middle. The CDR3 sequence is 16 residues long. Germline V lookup: CDR1 LGHNA, CDR2 YSLEER. CDR3 bases: TGCGCCAGCAGCCAAGATGCCGCGGGAAACTACAATGAGCAGTTCTTC. Protein product: CASSQDAAGNYNEQFF.

This clonotype was observed a handful of times. The chain couples TRBV20-1 to TRBJ2-7, with a possible D match to TRBD1 (6 bases). With 1 base removed from V and 1 base from J, the gap between germline ends came to 17 bases. The CDR3 is 16 amino acids. CDR1 DFQATT and CDR2 SNEGSKA come from the germline V gene (reference sequence). This chain's CDR3 is CSARAGRGPLSYEQYF. Written as DNA, the CDR3 is TGCAGTGCTAGAGCAGGCAGGGGCCCCTTGTCCTACGAGCAGTACTTC.

The chain joins TRBV5-1 to TRBJ2-3; TRBD1 agrees at 8 bases. The CDR3 has 15 residues. V was clipped by 4 bases and J by 2 bases; unmatched bases: 6. Per germline, CDR1 SGHRS and CDR2 YFSETQ. In nucleotides, the CDR3 is TGCGCCAGCAGCGGGTACAGGGGGGACACAGATACGCAGTATTTT. The encoded protein is CASSGYRGDTDTQYF.

This clonotype occurred many times. The chain couples TRBV7-9 to TRBJ1-1; possible D gene TRBD1, 5 bases. The germline gives CDR1 SEHNR, CDR2 FQNEAQ (reference sequence). This CDR3 contains 14 residues. Trimming removed 3 bases from V and 6 bases from J, with 14 bases in between. This CDR3 is CASSLKGQVAEAFF. The CDR3 region has the DNA TGTGCCAGCAGCTTGAAGGGGCAGGTGGCTGAAGCTTTCTTT.

This clonotype has at least ten counts. V gene TRBV15 combines with J gene TRBJ2-4; no clear D gene. Trimming took off 0 bases at V and 0 bases at J, with 6 bases between the two ends. Germline CDR1 LNHNV, CDR2 YYDKDF (reference sequence). The CDR3 has 15 residues. The chain's CDR3 is CATSRDLLAKNIQYF. The CDR3 DNA reads as TGTGCCACCAGCAGAGATTTGCTAGCCAAAAACATTCAGTACTTC. The variable domain in full, completed from reference TRBV15 and TRBJ2-4, reads DAMVIQNPRYQVTQFGKPVTLSCSQTLNHNVMYWYQQKSSQAPKLLFHYYDKDFNNEADTPDNFQSRRPNTSFCFLDIRSPGLGDTAMYLCATSRDLLAKNIQYFGAGTRLSVL.

This sequence joins TRBV27 and TRBJ1-5, with 10 positions matching TRBD1. J lost 4 bases, V lost 5 bases, and 8 bases had no gene match. The CDR3 totals 16 residues. Germline CDR1 reads MNHEY; CDR2 reads SMNVEV (reference sequence). As DNA, the CDR3 is TGTGCCAGCAGTCCCCTCGACAGGGGGCGAAATCAGCCCCAGCATTTT. Translating it yields CASSPLDRGRNQPQHF.

Only a few counts were recorded for this clonotype. V usage is TRBV20-1 and J usage is TRBJ1-1; the D is unclear. V dropped 5 bases and J dropped 2 bases, with 9 bases sitting between them. The CDR3 has 12 amino acids. Germline V gene lookup returns CDR1 DFQATT and CDR2 SNEGSKA (reference sequence). Here the CDR3 reads CSAFSANTEAFF. The CDR3 bases are TGCAGTGCTTTCTCAGCAAACACTGAAGCTTTCTTT.

This clonotype turned up a few times. The chain uses TRBV28 and TRBJ2-1, with TRBD2 as a possible D gene (5 bases). Germline V gives CDR1 MDHEN, CDR2 SYDVKM. Trimming left V 1 base short and J 6 bases short, with 19 bases between. The CDR3 has 17 residues. The CDR3 nucleotides are TGTGCCAGCAGTTTATTGGCCGCGGGCTGGAGACTCAATGAGCAGTTCTTC. Amino acid sequence: CASSLLAAGWRLNEQFF.